The 25 T cell receptor beta chains below were found in one sample sequenced in a study of T cells in Graves' hyperthyroidism and ophthalmopathy. RNA transcripts gave rise to amplified TCR beta CDR3 regions. First-round RT-PCR with HTBI primers amplified the TCR CDR3 region. TCRdb reprocessed the multiplex PCR reads via MiXCR and lists one record per CDR3 protein. The table records 500,000 to 600,000 distinct CDR3 sequences, around 20% of them present only once. The sequenced sample was blood. The receptors were gathered from a man aged 35-49 years with Graves' ophthalmopathy.

This clonotype was seen a handful of times. The gene calls are TRBV6-1 and TRBJ1-1; a weak D match, TRBD1 (5 bases). The CDR3 length is 12 residues. The germline CDR1 and CDR2 sequences are MNHNS and SASEGT. V gave up 3 bases and J gave up 8 bases, with 10 bases separating them. CDR3 residues: CASSEGTVEAFF. DNA of the CDR3: TGTGCCAGCAGTGAGGGGACGGTAGAAGCTTTCTTT.

Of note for this clonotype: A read error may explain this, as a much larger clone is one base away. V usage is TRBV12-3 or TRBV12-4 and J usage is TRBJ2-1, with 7 bases identical to TRBD2. This CDR3 contains 15 residues. V dropped 6 bases and J dropped 2; count of bases not matched to a gene: 7. CDR3 DNA sequence: TGTGCCAGCAGACTAGCGAGAGGGCCCTACAATGAGCAGTTCTTC. Its protein product is CASRLARGPYNEQFF.

At least ten counts were recorded for this clonotype. The gene calls are TRBV7-8 and TRBJ2-2; 7 bases line up with TRBD1. This CDR3 region has 15 residues. Germline V gene lookup returns CDR1 SGHVS and CDR2 FQNEAQ. The V and J ends lost 4 bases and 6 bases, in that order; junction bases with no gene match: 8. CDR3 sequence reads: CASSSRGGWAGELFF. The DNA for the CDR3 is TGTGCCAGCAGCTCCCGAGGGGGCTGGGCCGGGGAGCTGTTTTTT. Looking up the rest from reference TRBV7-8 and TRBJ2-2 gives the full variable domain: GAGVSQSPRYKVAKRGQDVALRCDPISGHVSLFWYQQALGQGPEFLTYFQNEAQLDKSGLPSDRFFAERPEGSVSTLKIQRTQQEDSAVYLCASSSRGGWAGELFFGEGSRLTVL.

This clonotype has a count of ten or more. Written as DNA, the CDR3 is TGTGCCAGCAGCTACCTGCAGGATTCACCCCTCCACTTT. As protein: CASSYLQDSPLHF. This chain uses TRBV3-1 with TRBJ1-6; D gene ambiguous. The CDR3 covers 13 residues. V lost 5 bases and J 8 bases, leaving 10 bases between the germline ends. Germline CDR1 reads LGHDT; CDR2 reads YNNKEL (reference sequence).

This clonotype has a handful of counts. The chain has TRBV19 and TRBJ1-5; D unclear. Trimming shortened V by 2 bases and J by 4 bases, and 6 bases separated the two germline ends. CDR3 size: 13 residues. The V gene's germline CDR1 is LNHDA and CDR2 SQIVND (reference sequence). Written as DNA, the CDR3 is TGTGCCAGTAGTATAAGACTAAATCAGCCCCAGCATTTT. Protein product: CASSIRLNQPQHF.

This clonotype was recorded at least ten times. This chain connects TRBV20-1 to TRBJ2-5, with unresolved D. V lost 4 bases and J lost 1, with 7 bases in between. The CDR3 spans 12 residues. Germline assignment: CDR1 DFQATT and CDR2 SNEGSKA (reference sequence). The CDR3 region is CSANHAQETQYF. In DNA form, the CDR3 reads TGCAGTGCTAACCACGCCCAAGAGACCCAGTACTTC.

The table lists this clonotype with a few counts. This rearrangement joins TRBV6-2 or TRBV6-3 to TRBJ1-1, with 9 nucleotides matching TRBD1. The CDR3 totals 13 residues. Germline assignment: CDR1 MNHEY and CDR2 SVGEGT. J was trimmed by 11 bases and V by 1 base; bases with no gene match: 5. CDR3 amino acids: CASSYLDRGTAFF. In DNA form, the CDR3 reads TGTGCCAGCAGTTACTTGGACAGGGGAACGGCTTTCTTT.

On this clonotype: A single base separates this from a much larger clone, so it may be a read error. V and J are TRBV20-1 and TRBJ2-5, with D maybe TRBD2 (5 bases). Germline lookup yields CDR1 DFQATT and CDR2 SNEGSKA (reference sequence). The CDR3 totals 16 residues. The V end was cut by 4 bases, the J end by 0 bases, with 18 bases between. The CDR3 reads CSANPPSTLYQETQYF. The DNA for the CDR3 is TGCAGTGCTAATCCACCTAGCACCTTGTACCAAGAGACCCAGTACTTC.

In the case of this clonotype: This could be a read error, since a much larger clone is one nucleotide away. V and J are TRBV2 and TRBJ1-1, with D possibly matching TRBD1 (5 bases). Germline CDR1 reads SNHLY; CDR2 reads FYNNEI. This CDR3 has 16 amino acids. The V gene lost 3 bases and the J gene lost 0 bases, with 14 bases spanning the gap. The CDR3 sequence: CASSDSAGNLNTEAFF. The CDR3 nucleotides are TGTGCCAGCAGTGACTCGGCAGGGAATTTGAACACTGAAGCTTTCTTT.

The table lists this clonotype with a few counts. CDR3 sequence: CASSYPSGSPGDIQYF. The CDR3 nucleotides read TGTGCCAGCAGTTACCCATCCGGGTCCCCGGGGGACATTCAGTACTTC. The rearrangement links TRBV6-9 to TRBJ2-4; a weak D match, TRBD2 (6 bases). Per the germline V gene, CDR1 is MNHGY and CDR2 is SVAAGI. Trimming removed 3 bases from V and 8 bases from J, with 20 bases in between. The CDR3 is 16 residues long.

This clonotype has only a few counts. Written as DNA, the CDR3 is TGCAGCGTTGACCGTGGGACTAGCGGCAACTACAATGAGCAGTTCTTC. This encodes CSVDRGTSGNYNEQFF. V gene TRBV29-1 combines with J gene TRBJ2-1; TRBD2 aligns across 11 bases. This CDR3 is built from 16 residues. Trimming removed 3 bases from V and 3 bases from J; junction bases left unmatched: 7. Germline V lookup: CDR1 SQVTM, CDR2 ANQGSEA.

For this clonotype: A junction end diverges from the germline sequence, so it may reflect a read error. J is TRBJ1-5 and V is TRBV5-1; D remains ambiguous. Per the germline V gene, CDR1 is SGHRS and CDR2 is YFSETQ. The CDR3 is made up of 13 amino acids. CDR3 bases: TGTGCCAGCAGCTTTTGGGAAACTCAGCCCCAGCATTTT. This encodes CASSFWETQPQHF.

This clonotype was observed a handful of times. The rearrangement links TRBV27 to TRBJ2-3; D may be TRBD2 (5 bases). There are 15 residues in the CDR3. The germline V and J ends were trimmed by 0 bases and 3 bases, with 10 bases remaining between them. The V gene's germline CDR1 is MNHEY and CDR2 SMNVEV (reference sequence). CDR3 coding DNA: TGTGCCAGCAGTTTATCGTTCGGGGTAACAGATACGCAGTATTTT. Translation: CASSLSFGVTDTQYF.

This clonotype has a handful of counts. The chain joins TRBV5-5 to TRBJ2-6, with D perhaps matching TRBD1 (6 bases). The CDR3 sequence is 17 residues long. Trimming left V 6 bases short and J 1 base short, with 17 bases between. Germline loops: CDR1 SGHKS, CDR2 YYEKEE (reference sequence). The CDR3 bases are TGTGCCAGCAAGCAGGGGACCCCCATATCTGGGGCCAACGTCCTGACTTTC. Residues: CASKQGTPISGANVLTF.

In its sample, this clonotype was seen many times. The V gene is TRBV30, the J gene TRBJ1-1; TRBD1 might be the D (5 bases). The germline V gene has CDR1 GTSNPN and CDR2 SVGIG (reference sequence). The CDR3 is made up of 11 amino acids. The V gene lost 4 bases and the J gene lost 8 bases, with 11 bases spanning the gap. The CDR3 loop is CAWNAQEEAFF. In DNA, the CDR3 is TGTGCCTGGAATGCACAGGAAGAAGCTTTCTTT. Filled out from reference TRBV30 and TRBJ1-1, the complete variable domain reads SQTIHQWPATLVQPVGSPLSLECTVEGTSNPNLYWYRQAAGRGLQLLFYSVGIGQISSEVPQNLSASRPQDRQFILSSKKLLLSDSGFYLCAWNAQEEAFFGQGTRLTVV.

CDR3 amino acids: CASSLGTSYNSPLHF. The DNA of the CDR3 is TGTGCCAGCAGCTTGGGGACATCCTATAATTCACCCCTCCACTTT. This sequence joins TRBV7-3 and TRBJ1-6; D might be TRBD1 (6 bases). The germline V gene encodes CDR1 SGHTA and CDR2 FQGTGA. V was pared by 3 bases and J by 1 base, with 7 bases between. This CDR3 is built from 15 residues.

J is TRBJ2-2 and V is TRBV6-2 or TRBV6-3, with a weak D call TRBD1 (5 bases). CDR3 size: 16 residues. V shed 3 bases and J shed 1 base, with 12 bases lying between them. In germline, CDR1 is MNHEY, CDR2 SVGEGT. The DNA for the CDR3 is TGTGCCAGCAGTTATCCGGACATAAAGAACACCGGGGAGCTGTTTTTT. This codes for CASSYPDIKNTGELFF.

This clonotype appeared many times. This chain connects TRBV28 to TRBJ2-7; TRBD2 matches at 10 bases. Germline CDR1 and CDR2: MDHEN and SYDVKM. The V and J ends lost 5 bases and 2 bases, in that order; junction bases with no gene match: 9. The length of the CDR3 is 16 residues. This CDR3 reads CASSPSSGSSPYEQYF. CDR3 DNA: TGTGCCAGCAGTCCATCTAGCGGGAGTTCCCCCTACGAGCAGTACTTC.

This clonotype was recorded many times. The V and J genes are TRBV12-3 or TRBV12-4 and TRBJ2-7, with 7 bases identical to TRBD2. V shed 3 bases and J 3 bases; nucleotides not matched to a gene: 2. The CDR3 has 13 residues. The CDR3 DNA reads as TGTGCCAGCAGTTTGGGGGGGTACTACGAGCAGTACTTC. Its protein product is CASSLGGYYEQYF.

This clonotype was seen many times. The chain combines TRBV11-2 with TRBJ2-2; the match to TRBD1 covers 9 bases. The trim removed 3 bases at V and 1 base at J, leaving 6 bases unmatched. This CDR3 spans 17 amino acids. Looked up from germline, CDR1 is SGHAT and CDR2 is FQNNGV. The CDR3 sequence: CASSFPRGQGNTGELFF. The CDR3 region has the DNA TGTGCCAGCAGCTTCCCCAGGGGACAGGGGAACACCGGGGAGCTGTTTTTT. The full variable domain, rest sourced from reference TRBV11-2 and TRBJ2-2, is EAGVAQSPRYKIIEKRQSVAFWCNPISGHATLYWYQQILGQGPKLLIQFQNNGVVDDSQLPKDRFSAERLKGVDSTLKIQPAKLEDSAVYLCASSFPRGQGNTGELFFGEGSRLTVL.

This clonotype was seen a single time. The chain employs TRBV10-3 and TRBJ2-5, with D hard to call. The germline V gene encodes CDR1 ENHRY and CDR2 SYGVKD. The V end was cut by 0 bases, the J end by 1 base, with 6 bases between. The CDR3 contains 14 residues. CDR3 residues: CAISESRFQETQYF. The CDR3 DNA reads as TGTGCCATCAGTGAGTCGCGGTTCCAAGAGACCCAGTACTTC.

The table lists this clonotype with many counts. The chain couples TRBV30 to TRBJ2-5, with 8 bases that match TRBD2. CDR1 and CDR2 (germline): GTSNPN, SVGIG (reference sequence). The CDR3 totals 15 residues. V was clipped by 4 bases and J by 6 bases; unmatched bases: 13. The CDR3 DNA is TGTGCCTGGACTACGGGACTAGAGAAAGGAAAGACCCAGTACTTC. Translation gives CAWTTGLEKGKTQYF.

Regarding this clonotype: Mismatch with germline at one junction end may stem from a read error. The gene calls are TRBV9 and TRBJ2-7, with TRBD2 matching 8 bases. Per the germline V gene, CDR1 is SGDLS and CDR2 is YYNGEE. This CDR3 has 17 residues. The CDR3 nucleotides read TGTGCCAGCCGCGTAGGAGCTCGCGGGGGGAGCTCCTACGAGCAGTACTTC. It yields the protein CASRVGARGGSSYEQYF.

The chain couples TRBV7-6 to TRBJ1-1; TRBD1 agrees at 7 bases. V trimming: 1 base; J trimming: 6 bases; junction bases outside the gene matches: 2. This CDR3 spans 13 amino acids. Germline V gene sequence: CDR1 SGHVS, CDR2 FNYEAQ. The chain's CDR3 is CASSLGDSPEAFF. The DNA of the CDR3 is TGTGCCAGCAGCTTAGGGGACAGCCCTGAAGCTTTCTTT.

V usage is TRBV6-2 or TRBV6-3 and J usage is TRBJ1-5; TRBD1 agrees at 7 bases. CDR3 length equals 17 residues. Germline-derived CDR1 and CDR2 are MNHEY and SVGEGT. V trimming: 6 bases; J trimming: 3 bases; junction bases outside the gene matches: 14. DNA for the CDR3: TGTGCCAGCAGAAAACGGCTGGAGGGGGCCAACAATCAGCCCCAGCATTTT. It is translated as CASRKRLEGANNQPQHF.